The clone carrying this T cell receptor (beta chain) came up many times. This CDR3 region has 13 residues. V lost 4 bases and J lost 0, with 4 bases in between. Germline V gene lookup returns CDR1 MNHEY and CDR2 SVGEGT. 5'RACE with constant-segment primers built TCRalpha and TCRbeta cDNA libraries with UMIs. A single record per CDR3 protein comes from TCRdb applying MiXCR to the 5' RACE reads. The table has 80,000 to 130,000 distinct CDR3 sequences, around 10% seen once; the top ten hold around 40%. The sample belongs to a study of T-cell memory formation after mild COVID-19. In the study overall: Each donor largely had its own TCR clusters.

The chain is built from TRBV6-2 or TRBV6-3 and TRBJ2-1; D not resolved. The sequence came from a man between 18 and 29 years old who had mild COVID-19 (a few samples of this study predate the infection). Cell type and time point are not known. Material: PBMCs or a T cell subset sorted from them (not recorded which). The CDR3 DNA reads TGTGCCAGCAGTTCTAGCTCCTACAATGAGCAGTTCTTC. It codes for CASSSSSYNEQFF.